This TCR beta chain came from a study of T cell responses to AZD1222 COVID-19 vaccine. On this clone itself: What it binds is not known.

Some clones are missing from TCRdb's copy, which holds only in-frame ones; the method was immunoSEQ multiplex PCR. There are about 160,000 clones in the sample; over 75% occur only once, and about 4.5% lies in the top ten. Points from the study as a whole: Baseline serology detected seropositivity in only a handful of AZD1222 recipients.

Germline V gives CDR1 SNHLY, CDR2 FYNNEI. The CDR3 is made up of 14 amino acids. V was pared by 7 bases and J by 5 bases, with 18 bases between. The chain employs TRBV2 and TRBJ2-7; D remains unclear. This specimen was peripheral blood, taken 28 days after the second AZD1222 dose. The receptor's source is an adult who received the AZD1222 COVID-19 vaccine. CDR3 loop: CASKWVTEHHEQYF. The CDR3 region has the DNA TGTGCCAGCAAATGGGTAACAGAGCACCACGAGCAGTACTTC.